This record looks at one TCR beta chain sequence and its context. The data belong to a study of identical twins. One entry per CDR3 protein results from TCRdb running MiXCR on the 5' RACE reads. The data contain 460,000 or so distinct CDR3 sequences, 14% of them singletons. The CDR3 totals 11 residues. CDR1 MNHEY and CDR2 SVGEGT come from the germline V gene. V lost 7 bases and J 7 bases, leaving 8 bases between the germline ends. The sample was also reused in another study, on yellow fever vaccine responses in identical twins.

What was sequenced was CD4+ T cells sorted from blood. The sequence derives from a young woman in good health. V gene TRBV6-2 or TRBV6-3 combines with J gene TRBJ2-1; unclear D gene. DNA for the CDR3: TGTGCCAGCAAAGCGTGGAATGAGCAGTTCTTC. Residues: CASKAWNEQFF.